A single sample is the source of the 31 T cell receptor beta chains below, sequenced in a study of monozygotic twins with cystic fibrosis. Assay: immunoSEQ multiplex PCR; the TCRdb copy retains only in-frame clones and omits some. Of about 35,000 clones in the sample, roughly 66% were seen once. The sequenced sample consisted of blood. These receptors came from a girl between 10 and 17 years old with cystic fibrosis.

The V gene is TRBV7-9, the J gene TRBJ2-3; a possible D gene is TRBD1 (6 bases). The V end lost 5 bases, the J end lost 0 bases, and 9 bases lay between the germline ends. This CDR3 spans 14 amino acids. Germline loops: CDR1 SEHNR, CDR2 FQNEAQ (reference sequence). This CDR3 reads CASSPGQSTDTQYF. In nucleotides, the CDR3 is TGTGCCAGCAGCCCCGGACAGAGCACAGATACGCAGTATTTT.

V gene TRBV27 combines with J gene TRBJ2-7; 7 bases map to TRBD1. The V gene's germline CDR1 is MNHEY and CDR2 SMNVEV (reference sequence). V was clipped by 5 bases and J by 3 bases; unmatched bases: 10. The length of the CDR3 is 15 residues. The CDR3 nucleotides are TGTGCCAGCAGTCCAACGACAGGGAACTTCTACGAGCAGTACTTC. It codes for CASSPTTGNFYEQYF.

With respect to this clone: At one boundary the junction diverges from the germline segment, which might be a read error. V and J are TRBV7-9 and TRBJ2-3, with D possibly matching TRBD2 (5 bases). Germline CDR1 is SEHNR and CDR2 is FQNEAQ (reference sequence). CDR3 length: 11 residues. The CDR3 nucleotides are TGTGCCAGCAGCCGGGAAGGCGGACCGCATTTT. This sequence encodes CASSREGGPHF.

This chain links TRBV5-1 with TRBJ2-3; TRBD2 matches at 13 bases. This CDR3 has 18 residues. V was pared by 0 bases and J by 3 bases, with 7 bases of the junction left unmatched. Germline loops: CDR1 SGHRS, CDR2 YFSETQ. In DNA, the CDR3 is TGCGCCAGCAGCTTGGGGACTAGCGGGAGAACGTTGACAGATACGCAGTATTTT. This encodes CASSLGTSGRTLTDTQYF.

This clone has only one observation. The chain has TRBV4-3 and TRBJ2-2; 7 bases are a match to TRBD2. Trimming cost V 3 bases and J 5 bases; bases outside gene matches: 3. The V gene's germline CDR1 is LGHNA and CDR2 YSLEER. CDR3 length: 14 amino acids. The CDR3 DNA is TGCGCCAGCAGCCATGCAGCGGGGACCGGGGAGCTGTTTTTT. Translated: CASSHAAGTGELFF.

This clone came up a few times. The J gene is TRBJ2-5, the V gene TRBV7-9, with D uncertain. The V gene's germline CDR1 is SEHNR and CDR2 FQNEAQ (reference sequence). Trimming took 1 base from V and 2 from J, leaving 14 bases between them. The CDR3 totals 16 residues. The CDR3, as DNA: TGTGCCAGCAGCTTAGGGCTGGACCATCGACAAGAGACCCAGTACTTC. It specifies CASSLGLDHRQETQYF.

CDR3: CASSDRVAGRQETQYF. The CDR3 DNA is TGTGCCAGCAGCGATCGAGTAGCGGGCCGACAAGAGACCCAGTACTTC. The chain uses TRBV9 and TRBJ2-5; 7 nucleotides match TRBD2. Trimming cost V 3 bases and J 2 bases; bases outside gene matches: 10. Germline loops: CDR1 SGDLS, CDR2 YYNGEE. The CDR3 contains 16 residues.

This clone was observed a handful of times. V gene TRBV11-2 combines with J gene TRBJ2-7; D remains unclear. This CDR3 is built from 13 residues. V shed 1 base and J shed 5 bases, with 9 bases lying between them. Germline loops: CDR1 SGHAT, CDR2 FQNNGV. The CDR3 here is CASSLGRSDEQYV. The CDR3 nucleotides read TGTGCCAGCAGCTTAGGAAGGAGCGACGAGCAGTACGTC.

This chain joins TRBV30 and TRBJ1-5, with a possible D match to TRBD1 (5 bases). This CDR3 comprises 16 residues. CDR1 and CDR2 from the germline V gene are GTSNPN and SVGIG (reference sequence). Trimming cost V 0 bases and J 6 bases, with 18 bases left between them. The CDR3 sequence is CAWSVKVQGLSQPQHF. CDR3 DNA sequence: TGTGCCTGGAGTGTAAAAGTGCAGGGTTTGAGTCAGCCCCAGCATTTT.

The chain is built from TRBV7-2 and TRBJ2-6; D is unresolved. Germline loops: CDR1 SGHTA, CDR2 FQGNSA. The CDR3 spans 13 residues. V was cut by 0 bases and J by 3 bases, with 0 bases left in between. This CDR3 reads CASSLAGANVLTF. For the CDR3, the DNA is TGTGCCAGCAGCTTAGCTGGGGCCAACGTCCTGACTTTC.

DNA of the CDR3: TGTGCCAGCAGTGTAACAGTCTATGGCTACACCTTC. Translated: CASSVTVYGYTF. This sequence joins TRBV2 and TRBJ1-2; D remains unclear. The V gene lost 4 bases and the J gene lost 4 bases, with 7 bases spanning the gap. The CDR3 covers 12 residues. Germline V CDR1 and CDR2: SNHLY, FYNNEI.

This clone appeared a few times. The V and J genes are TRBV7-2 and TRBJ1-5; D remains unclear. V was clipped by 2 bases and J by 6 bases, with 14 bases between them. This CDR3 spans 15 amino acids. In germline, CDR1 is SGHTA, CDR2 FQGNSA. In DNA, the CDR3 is TGTGCCAGCAGCTTATACGGGAGGGCCGGTCAGCCCCAGCATTTT. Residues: CASSLYGRAGQPQHF.

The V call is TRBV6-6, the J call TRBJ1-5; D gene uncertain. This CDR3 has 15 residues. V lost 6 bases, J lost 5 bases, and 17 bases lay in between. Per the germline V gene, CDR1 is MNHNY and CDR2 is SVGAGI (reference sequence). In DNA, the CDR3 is TGTGCCAGCAGCCGCATTCCCTTCGTTGATCAGCCCCAGCATTTT. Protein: CASSRIPFVDQPQHF.

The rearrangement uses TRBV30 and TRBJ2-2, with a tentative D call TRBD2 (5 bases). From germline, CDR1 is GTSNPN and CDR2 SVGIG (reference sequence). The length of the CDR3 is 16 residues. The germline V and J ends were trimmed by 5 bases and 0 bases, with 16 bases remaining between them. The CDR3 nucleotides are TGTGCCTGGGACACTAGTCCCCTCTCGAACACCGGGGAGCTGTTTTTT. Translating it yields CAWDTSPLSNTGELFF.

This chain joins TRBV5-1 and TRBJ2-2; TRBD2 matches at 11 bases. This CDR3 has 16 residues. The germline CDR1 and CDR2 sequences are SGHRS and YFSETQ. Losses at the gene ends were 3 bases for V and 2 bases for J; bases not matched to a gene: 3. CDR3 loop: CASSYLAGGNTGELFF. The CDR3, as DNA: TGCGCCAGCAGCTACCTAGCGGGAGGAAACACCGGGGAGCTGTTTTTT.

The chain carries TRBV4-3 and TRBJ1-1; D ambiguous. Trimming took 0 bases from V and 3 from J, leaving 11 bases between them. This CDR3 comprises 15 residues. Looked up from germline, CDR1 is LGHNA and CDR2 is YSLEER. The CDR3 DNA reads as TGCGCCAGCAGCCAAGATGTGGTTGGAGACACTGAAGCTTTCTTT. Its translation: CASSQDVVGDTEAFF.

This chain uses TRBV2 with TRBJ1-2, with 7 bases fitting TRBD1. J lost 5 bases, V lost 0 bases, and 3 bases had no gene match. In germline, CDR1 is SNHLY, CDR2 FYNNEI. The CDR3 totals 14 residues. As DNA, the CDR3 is TGTGCCAGCAGTGAAGCACGACAGGGATATGGCTACACCTTC. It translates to CASSEARQGYGYTF.

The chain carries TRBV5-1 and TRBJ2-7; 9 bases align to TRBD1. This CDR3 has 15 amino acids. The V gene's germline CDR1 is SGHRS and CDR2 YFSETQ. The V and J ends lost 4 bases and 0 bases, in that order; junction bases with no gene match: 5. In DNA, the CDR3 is TGCGCCAGCAGCACAGGGGGCCCCAGCTCCTACGAGCAGTACGTC. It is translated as CASSTGGPSSYEQYV.

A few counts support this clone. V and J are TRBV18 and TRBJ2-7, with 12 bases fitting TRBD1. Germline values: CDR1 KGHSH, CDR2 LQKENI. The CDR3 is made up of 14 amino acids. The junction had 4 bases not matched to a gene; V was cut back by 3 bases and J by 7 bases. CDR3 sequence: CASSPGTGGGEQYF. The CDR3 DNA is TGTGCCAGCTCACCCGGGACAGGGGGCGGTGAGCAGTACTTC.

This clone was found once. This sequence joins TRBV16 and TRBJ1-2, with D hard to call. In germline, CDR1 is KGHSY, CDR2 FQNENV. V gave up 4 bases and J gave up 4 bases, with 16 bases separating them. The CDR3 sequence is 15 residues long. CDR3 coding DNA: TGTGCCAGCAGCCCTAGCCACGCGGTTGCCTATGGCTACACCTTC. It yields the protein CASSPSHAVAYGYTF.

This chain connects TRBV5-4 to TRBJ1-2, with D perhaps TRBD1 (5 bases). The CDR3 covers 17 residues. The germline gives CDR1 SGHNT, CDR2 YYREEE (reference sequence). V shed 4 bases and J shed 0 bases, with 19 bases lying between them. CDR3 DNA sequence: TGTGCCAGCAGCCCGAATCAAAGGACATCACCTAACTATGGCTACACCTTC. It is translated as CASSPNQRTSPNYGYTF.

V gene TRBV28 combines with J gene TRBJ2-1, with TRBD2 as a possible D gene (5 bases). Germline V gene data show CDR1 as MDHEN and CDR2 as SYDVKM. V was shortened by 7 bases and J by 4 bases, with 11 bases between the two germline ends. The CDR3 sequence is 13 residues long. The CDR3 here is CASTGSGYNEQFF. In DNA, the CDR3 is TGTGCCAGCACTGGGAGTGGGTACAATGAGCAGTTCTTC.

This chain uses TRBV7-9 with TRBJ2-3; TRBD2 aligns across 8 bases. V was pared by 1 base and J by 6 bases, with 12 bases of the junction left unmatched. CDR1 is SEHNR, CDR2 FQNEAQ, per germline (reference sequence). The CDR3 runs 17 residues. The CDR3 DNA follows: TGTGCCAGCAGCTTAGTCGCCAGCGGGAGCACGCGGGATACGCAGTATTTT. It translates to CASSLVASGSTRDTQYF.

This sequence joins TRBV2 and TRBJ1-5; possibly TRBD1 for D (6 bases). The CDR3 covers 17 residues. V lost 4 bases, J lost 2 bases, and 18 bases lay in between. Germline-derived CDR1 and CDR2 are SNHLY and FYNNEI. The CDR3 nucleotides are TGTGCCAGCAGTGTGGACAGAAGCGGTGTTGGCAATCAGCCCCAGCATTTT. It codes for CASSVDRSGVGNQPQHF.

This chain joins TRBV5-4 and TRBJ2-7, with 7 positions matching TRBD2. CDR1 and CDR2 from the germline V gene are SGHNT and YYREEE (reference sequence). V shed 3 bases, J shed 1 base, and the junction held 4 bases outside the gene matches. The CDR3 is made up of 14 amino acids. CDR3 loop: CASSSGLTSYEQYV. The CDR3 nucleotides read TGTGCCAGCAGCTCGGGACTAACATCCTACGAGCAGTACGTC.

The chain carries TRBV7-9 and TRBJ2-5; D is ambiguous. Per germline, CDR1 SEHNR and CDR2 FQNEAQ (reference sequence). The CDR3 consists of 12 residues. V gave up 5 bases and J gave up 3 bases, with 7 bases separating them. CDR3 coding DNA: TGTGCCAGCAGCCCCAAAGAAGAGACCCAGTACTTC. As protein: CASSPKEETQYF.

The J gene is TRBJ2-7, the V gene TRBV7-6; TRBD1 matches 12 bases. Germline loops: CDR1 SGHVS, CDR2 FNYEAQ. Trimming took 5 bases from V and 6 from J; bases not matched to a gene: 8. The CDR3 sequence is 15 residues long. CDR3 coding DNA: TGTGCCAGCAGCCATCTGGGGGACAGGGGGCGCGAGCAGTACTTC. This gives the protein CASSHLGDRGREQYF.

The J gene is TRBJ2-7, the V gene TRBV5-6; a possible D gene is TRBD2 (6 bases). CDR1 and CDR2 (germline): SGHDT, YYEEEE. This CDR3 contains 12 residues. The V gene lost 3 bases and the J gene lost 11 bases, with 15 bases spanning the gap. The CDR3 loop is CASSWRDSPEYF. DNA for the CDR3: TGTGCCAGCAGCTGGCGGGACTCCCCAGAGTACTTC.

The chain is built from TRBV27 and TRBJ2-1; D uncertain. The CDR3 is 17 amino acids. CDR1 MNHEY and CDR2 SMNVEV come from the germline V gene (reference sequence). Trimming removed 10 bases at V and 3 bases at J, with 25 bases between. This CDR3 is CATLSSPWSGDYNEQFF. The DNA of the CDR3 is TGTGCCACCCTTTCGAGCCCTTGGAGTGGCGACTACAATGAGCAGTTCTTC.

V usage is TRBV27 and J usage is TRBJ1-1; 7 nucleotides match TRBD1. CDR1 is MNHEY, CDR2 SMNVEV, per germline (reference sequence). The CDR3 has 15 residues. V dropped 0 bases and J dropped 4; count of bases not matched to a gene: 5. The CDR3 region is CASSLSRQGLTEAFF. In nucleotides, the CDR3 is TGTGCCAGCAGTTTATCCCGACAGGGACTCACTGAAGCTTTCTTT.

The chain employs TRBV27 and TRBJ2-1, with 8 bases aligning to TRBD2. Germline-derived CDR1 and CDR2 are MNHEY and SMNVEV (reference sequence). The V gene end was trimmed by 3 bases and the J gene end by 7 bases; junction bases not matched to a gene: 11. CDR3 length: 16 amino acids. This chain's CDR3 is CASSLGTSGKENEQFF. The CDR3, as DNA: TGTGCCAGCAGTTTGGGTACTAGCGGAAAAGAGAATGAGCAGTTCTTC.